One and the same sample provided the 31 T cell receptor beta chains below, sequenced in a study of T cell repertoires in cytomegalovirus infection. A single record per CDR3 protein comes from TCRdb applying MiXCR to the reads. The data hold 110,000 or so distinct CDR3 sequences, with 30% observed a single time. These receptors' targets are unknown. Source: CD8+ T cells from cultured PBMCs, taken from culture after CMV antigen stimulation. The origin of the receptors is a human donor in good health (CMV status not recorded). Some clones in this sample may be carry-over from other donors' samples.

The CDR3 spells CASSLDSLKIEAFF. The DNA for the CDR3 is TGTGCCAGCAGTCTAGACAGTCTGAAAATTGAAGCTTTCTTT. This chain uses TRBV27 with TRBJ1-1, with D perhaps matching TRBD1 (5 bases). The V gene's germline CDR1 is MNHEY and CDR2 SMNVEV (reference sequence). Trimming took off 5 bases at V and 7 bases at J, with 17 bases between the two ends. The CDR3 runs 14 residues.

This chain connects TRBV2 to TRBJ2-7; perhaps D is TRBD1 or TRBD2 (5 bases each). The CDR3 has 12 residues. The germline CDR1 and CDR2 sequences are SNHLY and FYNNEI. Trimming removed 11 bases from V and 2 bases from J, with 13 bases in between. In nucleotides, the CDR3 is TGTGCCTCCCGGGACGTAGCCTACGAGCAGTACTTC. Translation gives CASRDVAYEQYF.

This clonotype was counted only a few times. CDR3 in amino acids: CASSLATGGNYGYTF. The CDR3 nucleotides read TGCGCCAGCAGCTTGGCGACAGGGGGTAACTATGGCTACACCTTC. This chain joins TRBV5-1 and TRBJ1-2; 9 bases line up with TRBD1. Trimming cost V 0 bases and J 1 base; bases outside gene matches: 1. Germline V gene sequence: CDR1 SGHRS, CDR2 YFSETQ. CDR3 size: 15 residues.

The J gene is TRBJ2-6, the V gene TRBV5-1, with 7 bases fitting TRBD1. The germline CDR1 and CDR2 sequences are SGHRS and YFSETQ. Germline trimming cut 4 bases from V and 4 bases from J; bases unmatched to any gene: 11. The length of the CDR3 is 17 residues. CDR3 coding DNA: TGCGCCAGCAGCCCTAGGGTAGGGGGCCTGGGGGCCAACGTCCTGACTTTC. Translation gives CASSPRVGGLGANVLTF. Variable domain in full (rest from reference TRBV5-1 and TRBJ2-6): KAGVTQTPRYLIKTRGQQVTLSCSPISGHRSVSWYQQTPGQGLQFLFEYFSETQRNKGNFPGRFSGRQFSNSRSEMNVSTLELGDSALYLCASSPRVGGLGANVLTFGAGSRLTVL.

The chain joins TRBV5-6 to TRBJ2-7; D call uncertain. Germline-derived CDR1 and CDR2 are SGHDT and YYEEEE. The CDR3 has 13 residues. V was cut by 0 bases and J by 3 bases, with 7 bases left in between. Here the CDR3 DNA reads TGTGCCAGCAGCTTGGCAGGAATCTACGAGCAGTACTTC. Translating it yields CASSLAGIYEQYF.

This clonotype was detected ten times or more. The chain links TRBV7-2 to TRBJ2-1, with D hard to call. Germline CDR1 SGHTA, CDR2 FQGNSA. CDR3 length: 12 residues. V shed 6 bases and J shed 8 bases, with 11 bases lying between them. Here the CDR3 DNA reads TGTGCCAGCAGGCCCTACACCGATGAGCAGTTCTTC. Protein product: CASRPYTDEQFF.

As regards this clonotype: A much larger clone lies one base from this, so it may be a read error. V is TRBV7-9 and J is TRBJ2-1; D is unclear. Germline lookup yields CDR1 SEHNR and CDR2 FQNEAQ (reference sequence). The CDR3 is 16 amino acids. With 5 bases removed from V and 0 bases from J, the gap between germline ends came to 14 bases. In nucleotides, the CDR3 is TGTGCCAGCAGCCCCAGCGTGGGAAACTCCTACAATGAGCAGTTCTTC. Translating it yields CASSPSVGNSYNEQFF.

This rearrangement joins TRBV7-6 to TRBJ2-5; D remains ambiguous. The germline V gene has CDR1 SGHVS and CDR2 FNYEAQ. The V gene lost 1 base and the J gene lost 5 bases, with 23 bases spanning the gap. This CDR3 region has 18 residues. CDR3 sequence reads: CASSLGSIVPSGIETQYF. In nucleotides, the CDR3 is TGTGCCAGCAGCTTAGGGTCTATTGTACCATCGGGTATTGAGACCCAGTACTTC.

The V gene is TRBV6-1, the J gene TRBJ1-1; no clear D gene. V was cut by 6 bases and J by 2 bases, with 16 bases left in between. CDR1 is MNHNS, CDR2 SASEGT, per germline. This CDR3 is 15 amino acids long. The CDR3 region is CASSPGSIPNTEAFF. The CDR3 DNA sequence: TGTGCCAGCAGCCCCGGGAGCATACCAAACACTGAAGCTTTCTTT.

This clonotype was seen only a few times. J is TRBJ1-4 and V is TRBV7-2; 7 nucleotides align to TRBD1. Trimming at V came to 2 bases and at J to 2 bases, leaving 8 bases not matched to a gene. The CDR3 has 17 amino acids. Per germline, CDR1 SGHTA and CDR2 FQGNSA. CDR3 in DNA: TGTGCCAGCAGCTTAAGTATAGGGGGCGCCACTAATGAAAAACTGTTTTTT. It encodes CASSLSIGGATNEKLFF.

This clonotype was detected only a few times. V gene TRBV7-6 combines with J gene TRBJ1-3, with D hard to call. V gave up 2 bases and J gave up 1 base, with 12 bases separating them. The CDR3 runs to 16 residues. Germline assignment: CDR1 SGHVS and CDR2 FNYEAQ. The CDR3 bases are TGTGCCAGCAGCTTAAGAACGGGCGGATCTGGAAACACCATATATTTT. Amino acid sequence: CASSLRTGGSGNTIYF.

This clonotype was detected only a few times. This chain joins TRBV7-9 and TRBJ1-1; weak D call: TRBD1 (6 bases). This CDR3 is built from 15 residues. Trimming took off 1 base at V and 1 base at J, with 10 bases between the two ends. Germline CDR1 SEHNR, CDR2 FQNEAQ (reference sequence). The CDR3 coding sequence is TGTGCCAGCAGCTTAGGCCCGACAGGGAACACTGAAGCTTTCTTT. This gives the protein CASSLGPTGNTEAFF.

CDR3 sequence (DNA): TGCGCCAGCAGCCAAGATCGGACAGCTTATAATTCACCCCTCCACTTT. Amino acid sequence: CASSQDRTAYNSPLHF. The chain recombines TRBV4-1 with TRBJ1-6, with D possibly matching TRBD1 (6 bases). CDR1 and CDR2 (germline): MGHRA, YSYEKL. Trimming shortened V by 0 bases and J by 4 bases, and 10 bases separated the two germline ends. CDR3 length: 16 residues.

V usage is TRBV20-1 and J usage is TRBJ2-3; D not certain. V was shortened by 4 bases and J by 3 bases, with 2 bases between the two germline ends. The germline V gene has CDR1 DFQATT and CDR2 SNEGSKA (reference sequence). The CDR3 consists of 10 residues. The CDR3 bases are TGCAGTGCTATAACAGATACGCAGTATTTT. Protein sequence: CSAITDTQYF.

This clonotype was detected a few times. CDR3 bases: TGCAGTGCTAGAGATTTTTTCGGAACAGGGCCCTCTGGAAACACCATATATTTT. It encodes CSARDFFGTGPSGNTIYF. The chain joins TRBV20-1 to TRBJ1-3, with a possible D match to TRBD1 (6 bases). Germline CDR1 DFQATT, CDR2 SNEGSKA (reference sequence). The CDR3 has 18 residues. V gave up 0 bases and J gave up 0 bases, with 18 bases separating them.

The chain joins TRBV13 to TRBJ2-5; 7 nucleotides agree with TRBD2. The CDR3 runs to 16 residues. Looked up from germline, CDR1 is PRHDT and CDR2 is FYEKMQ (reference sequence). V shed 5 bases, J shed 6 bases, and the junction held 15 bases outside the gene matches. In DNA, the CDR3 is TGTGCCAGCAGCGGATCGGAGACGACTAGCCGGCAGACCCAGTACTTC. Translated: CASSGSETTSRQTQYF. The full variable domain, in which reference TRBV13 and TRBJ2-5 provide the parts outside the CDR3, is AAGVIQSPRHLIKEKRETATLKCYPIPRHDTVYWYQQGPGQDPQFLISFYEKMQSDKGSIPDRFSAQQFSDYHSELNMSSLELGDSALYFCASSGSETTSRQTQYFGPGTRLLVL.

In its sample, this clonotype was seen a few times. The rearrangement links TRBV7-2 to TRBJ2-4; D call uncertain. The germline gives CDR1 SGHTA, CDR2 FQGNSA. V lost 1 base and J lost 8, with 12 bases in between. This CDR3 region has 14 residues. CDR3 sequence reads: CASSLDPSGDIQYF. The CDR3 DNA reads TGTGCCAGCAGCTTAGACCCCTCAGGAGACATTCAGTACTTC.

J is TRBJ2-5 and V is TRBV28, with TRBD1 identical over 7 bases. The germline CDR1 and CDR2 sequences are MDHEN and SYDVKM. The CDR3 runs to 18 residues. The junction had 20 bases not matched to a gene; V was cut back by 10 bases and J by 0 bases. Here the CDR3 reads CATKEEIGTVNYQETQYF. CDR3 sequence (DNA): TGTGCCACCAAGGAGGAAATCGGGACAGTAAACTACCAAGAGACCCAGTACTTC.

The V call is TRBV5-7, the J call TRBJ2-7; D unresolved. TRBV5-7 carries the ORF label, with uncertain function. CDR3 size: 13 residues. Trimming shortened V by 4 bases and J by 2 bases, and 10 bases separated the two germline ends. The CDR3 nucleotides read TGTGCCAGCAGCCATCTTCGGCCCTACGAGCAGTACTTC. This sequence encodes CASSHLRPYEQYF.

This clonotype has just a few counts. V and J are TRBV5-4 and TRBJ2-5, with 7 bases matching TRBD1. J was trimmed by 4 bases and V by 2 bases; bases with no gene match: 5. The CDR3 runs 14 residues. Germline-derived CDR1 and CDR2 are SGHNT and YYREEE (reference sequence). As DNA, the CDR3 is TGTGCCAGCAGCTTTCGAGGGGGCCTAGAGACCCAGTACTTC. Translating gives CASSFRGGLETQYF.

This sequence joins TRBV7-6 and TRBJ1-1, with 9 nucleotides matching TRBD1. The CDR3 loop spans 14 amino acids. Germline lookup yields CDR1 SGHVS and CDR2 FNYEAQ. J was trimmed by 4 bases and V by 7 bases; bases with no gene match: 7. As DNA, the CDR3 is TGTGCCAGCAACACCGGGACAGGGCTCACTGAAGCTTTCTTT. Residues: CASNTGTGLTEAFF. Together with reference TRBV7-6 and TRBJ1-1, the CDR3 gives the full variable domain: GAGVSQSPRYKVTKRGQDVALRCDPISGHVSLYWYRQALGQGPEFLTYFNYEAQQDKSGLPNDRFSAERPEGSISTLTIQRTEQRDSAMYRCASNTGTGLTEAFFGQGTRLTVV.

The J gene is TRBJ2-5, the V gene TRBV7-3; 9 nucleotides line up with TRBD1. CDR1 and CDR2 from the germline V gene are SGHTA and FQGTGA. The V segment lost 4 bases and the J segment 5 bases; nucleotides outside the gene matches: 14. The CDR3 covers 17 residues. The CDR3 DNA reads as TGTGCCAGCAGCTCCCCTCCGGCGCGGGACAGGGCGGAGACCCAGTACTTC. Encoded protein: CASSSPPARDRAETQYF.

Sample share makes this clonotype medium-sized. The chain is built from TRBV7-8 and TRBJ2-1, with D perhaps matching TRBD2 (5 bases). V was cut by 4 bases and J by 8 bases, with 18 bases left in between. Germline assignment: CDR1 SGHVS and CDR2 FQNEAQ. The CDR3 spans 15 residues. Written as DNA, the CDR3 is TGTGCCAGCAGCTCCATAATTGGACCCGGGGATGAGCAGTTCTTC. Translating it yields CASSSIIGPGDEQFF.

The chain joins TRBV19 to TRBJ1-5; 9 bases map to TRBD1. CDR3 length: 14 residues. The V gene end was trimmed by 7 bases and the J gene end by 3 bases; junction bases not matched to a gene: 4. Germline CDR1 LNHDA, CDR2 SQIVND (reference sequence). This chain's CDR3 is CASTRDRDNQPQHF. CDR3 sequence (DNA): TGTGCCAGTACCAGGGACAGGGACAATCAGCCCCAGCATTTT.

This clonotype qualifies as medium-sized. This chain links TRBV7-9 with TRBJ2-1; D gene uncertain. V shed 4 bases and J shed 5 bases, with 9 bases lying between them. Germline V gives CDR1 SEHNR, CDR2 FQNEAQ (reference sequence). The CDR3 has 13 residues. CDR3: CASSSGPNNEQFF. The DNA of the CDR3 is TGTGCCAGCAGCTCAGGACCCAACAATGAGCAGTTCTTC.

This clonotype was counted only a few times. V and J are TRBV10-3 and TRBJ2-1; D is ambiguous. Germline assignment: CDR1 ENHRY and CDR2 SYGVKD. Trimming stripped 3 bases from V and 0 bases from J, with 21 bases between. There are 19 residues in the CDR3. In DNA form, the CDR3 reads TGTGCCATCAGTGATTTAGGCCCCTCGGCCCGCGACTCCTACAATGAGCAGTTCTTC. It translates to CAISDLGPSARDSYNEQFF.

With regard to this clonotype: This may stem from a read error, because a much larger clone lies one nucleotide away. CDR3 bases: TGTGTCAGCAGCTTAGGGGCAGGGGGGCCTGAAGCTTTCTTT. It specifies CVSSLGAGGPEAFF. The chain recombines TRBV7-2 with TRBJ1-1; 7 bases align to TRBD1. The CDR3 extends over 14 amino acids. Germline-derived CDR1 and CDR2 are SGHTA and FQGNSA.

This clonotype was picked up a small number of times. J is TRBJ1-2 and V is TRBV4-1; D may be TRBD1 (5 bases). V lost 5 bases and J 6 bases, leaving 19 bases between the germline ends. The CDR3 consists of 15 residues. CDR1 and CDR2 (germline): MGHRA, YSYEKL. DNA for the CDR3: TGCGCCAGCAGCTACACCCCGTTGACAGAGAATGGCTACACCTTC. This encodes CASSYTPLTENGYTF.

The V gene is TRBV6-1, the J gene TRBJ2-2; perhaps TRBD2 as D (5 bases). This CDR3 contains 15 residues. V lost 6 bases to trimming and J lost 3 bases, with 14 bases between them. Germline loops: CDR1 MNHNS, CDR2 SASEGT. This CDR3 is CASSPMGGYTGELFF. The CDR3 DNA sequence: TGTGCCAGCAGCCCCATGGGCGGGTACACCGGGGAGCTGTTTTTT.

This chain uses TRBV27 with TRBJ2-5, with TRBD1 matching over 7 bases. CDR3 length: 14 amino acids. V trimming: 2 bases; J trimming: 5 bases; junction bases outside the gene matches: 5. The germline CDR1 and CDR2 sequences are MNHEY and SMNVEV (reference sequence). The CDR3 region is CASSLNRGYETQYF. In DNA form, the CDR3 reads TGTGCCAGCAGTTTAAACAGGGGTTACGAGACCCAGTACTTC.

The chain uses TRBV29-1 and TRBJ1-1; D gene uncertain. V was pared by 3 bases and J by 0 bases, with 2 bases between. The CDR3 length is 11 residues. The V gene's germline CDR1 is SQVTM and CDR2 ANQGSEA. CDR3 amino acids: CSVEVNTEAFF. The CDR3, as DNA: TGCAGCGTTGAGGTGAACACTGAAGCTTTCTTT.